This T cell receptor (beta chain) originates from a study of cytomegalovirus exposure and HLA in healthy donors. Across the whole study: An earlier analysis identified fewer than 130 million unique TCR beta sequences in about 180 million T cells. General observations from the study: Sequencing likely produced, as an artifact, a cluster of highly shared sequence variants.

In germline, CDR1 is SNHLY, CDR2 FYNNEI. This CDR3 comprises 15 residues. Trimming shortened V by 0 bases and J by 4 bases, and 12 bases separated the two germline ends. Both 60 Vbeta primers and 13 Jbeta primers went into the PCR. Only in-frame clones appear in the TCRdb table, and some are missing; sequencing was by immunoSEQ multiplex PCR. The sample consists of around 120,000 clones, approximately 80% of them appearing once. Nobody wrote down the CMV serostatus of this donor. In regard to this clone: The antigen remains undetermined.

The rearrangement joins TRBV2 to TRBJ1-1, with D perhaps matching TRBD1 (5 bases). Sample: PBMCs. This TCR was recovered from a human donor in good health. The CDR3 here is CASSEALGGPTEAFF. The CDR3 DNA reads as TGTGCCAGCAGTGAAGCGCTGGGGGGACCCACTGAAGCTTTCTTT.